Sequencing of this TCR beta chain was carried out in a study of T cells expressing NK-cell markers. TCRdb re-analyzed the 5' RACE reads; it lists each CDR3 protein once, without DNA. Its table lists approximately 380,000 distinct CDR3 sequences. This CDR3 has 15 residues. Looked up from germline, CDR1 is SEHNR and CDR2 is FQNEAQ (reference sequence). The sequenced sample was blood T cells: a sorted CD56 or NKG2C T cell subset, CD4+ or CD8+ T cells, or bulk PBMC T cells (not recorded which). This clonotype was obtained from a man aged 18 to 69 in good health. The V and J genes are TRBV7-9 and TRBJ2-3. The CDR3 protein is CASSFSGAARDTQYF.